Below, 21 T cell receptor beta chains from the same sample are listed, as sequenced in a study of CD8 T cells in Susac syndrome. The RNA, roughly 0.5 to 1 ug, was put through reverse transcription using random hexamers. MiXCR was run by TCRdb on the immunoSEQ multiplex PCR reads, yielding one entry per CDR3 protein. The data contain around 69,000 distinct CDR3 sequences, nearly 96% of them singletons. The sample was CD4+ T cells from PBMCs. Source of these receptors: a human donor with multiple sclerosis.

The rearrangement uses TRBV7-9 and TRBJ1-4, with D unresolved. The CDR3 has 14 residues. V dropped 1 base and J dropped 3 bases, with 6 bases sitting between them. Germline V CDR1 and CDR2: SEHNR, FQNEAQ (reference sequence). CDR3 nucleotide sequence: TGTGCCAGCAGCTTAGGAGCGTCTAATGAAAAACTGTTTTTT. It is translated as CASSLGASNEKLFF.

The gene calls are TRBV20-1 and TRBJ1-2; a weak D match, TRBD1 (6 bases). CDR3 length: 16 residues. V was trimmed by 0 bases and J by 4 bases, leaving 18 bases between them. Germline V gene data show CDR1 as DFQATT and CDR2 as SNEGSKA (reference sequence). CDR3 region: CSARDLLGAGAYGYTF. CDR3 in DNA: TGCAGTGCTAGAGATCTCTTAGGGGCAGGGGCCTATGGCTACACCTTC.

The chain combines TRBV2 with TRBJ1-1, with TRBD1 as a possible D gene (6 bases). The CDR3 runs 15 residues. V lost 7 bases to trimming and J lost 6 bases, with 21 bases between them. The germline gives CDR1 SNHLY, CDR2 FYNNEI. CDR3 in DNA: TGTGCCAGCAACCCAACAGGGATCGGAGGGGCTGAAGCTTTCTTT. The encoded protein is CASNPTGIGGAEAFF.

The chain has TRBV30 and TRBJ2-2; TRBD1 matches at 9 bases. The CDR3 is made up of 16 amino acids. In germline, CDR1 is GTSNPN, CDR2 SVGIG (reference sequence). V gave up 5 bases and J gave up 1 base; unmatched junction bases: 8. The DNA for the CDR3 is TGTGCCTGGGCGGGAGAGGACAGGGGGAACACCGGGGAGCTGTTTTTT. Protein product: CAWAGEDRGNTGELFF.

The CDR3 is CSARQGPETQYF. For the CDR3, the DNA is TGCAGTGCCAGGCAGGGGCCGGAGACCCAGTACTTC. The chain carries TRBV20-1 and TRBJ2-5; the D gene is possibly TRBD1 (6 bases). Trimming shortened V by 6 bases and J by 5 bases, and 13 bases separated the two germline ends. Germline CDR1 reads DFQATT; CDR2 reads SNEGSKA (reference sequence). This CDR3 is built from 12 residues.

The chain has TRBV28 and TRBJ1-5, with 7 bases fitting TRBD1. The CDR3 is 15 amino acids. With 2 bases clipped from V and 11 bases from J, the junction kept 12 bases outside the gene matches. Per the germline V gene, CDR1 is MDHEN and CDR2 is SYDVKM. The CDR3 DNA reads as TGTGCCAGCAGTTTAGCTTCCGGCGGGCAGGGGGCCCAGCATTTT. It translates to CASSLASGGQGAQHF.

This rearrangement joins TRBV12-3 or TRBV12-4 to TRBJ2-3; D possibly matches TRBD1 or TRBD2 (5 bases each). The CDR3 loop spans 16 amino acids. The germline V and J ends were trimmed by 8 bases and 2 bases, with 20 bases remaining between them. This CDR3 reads CASLPGTQRFTDTQYF. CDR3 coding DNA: TGTGCCAGCCTGCCCGGGACCCAGCGTTTCACAGATACGCAGTATTTT.

The CDR3 coding sequence is TGCAGCGTCGCGCGGACAGGGAGCTACGAGCAGTACTTC. Protein sequence: CSVARTGSYEQYF. The rearrangement joins TRBV29-1 to TRBJ2-7; 8 nucleotides line up with TRBD1. The CDR3 extends over 13 amino acids. Unmatched junction bases numbered 7, after V lost 6 bases and J lost 3 bases. The V gene's germline CDR1 is SQVTM and CDR2 ANQGSEA.

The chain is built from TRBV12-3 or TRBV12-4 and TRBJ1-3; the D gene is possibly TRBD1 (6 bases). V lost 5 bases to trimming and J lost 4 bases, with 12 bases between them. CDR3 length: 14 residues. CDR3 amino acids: CASSPQGLGNTIYF. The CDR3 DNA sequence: TGTGCCAGCAGTCCACAGGGATTAGGAAACACCATATATTTT.

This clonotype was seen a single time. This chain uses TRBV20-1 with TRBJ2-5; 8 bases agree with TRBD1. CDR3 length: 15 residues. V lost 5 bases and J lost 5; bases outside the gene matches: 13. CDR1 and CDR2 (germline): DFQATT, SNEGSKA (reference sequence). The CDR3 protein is CSAPSGDRPGETQYF. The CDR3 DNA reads TGCAGTGCTCCCTCCGGGGACAGGCCTGGGGAGACCCAGTACTTC.

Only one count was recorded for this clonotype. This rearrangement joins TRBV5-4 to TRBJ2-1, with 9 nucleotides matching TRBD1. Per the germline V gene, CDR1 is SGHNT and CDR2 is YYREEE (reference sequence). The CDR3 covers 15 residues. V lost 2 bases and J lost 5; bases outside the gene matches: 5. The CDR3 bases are TGTGCCAGCAGCTTTCCACAGGGGGCGAACAATGAGCAGTTCTTC. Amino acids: CASSFPQGANNEQFF. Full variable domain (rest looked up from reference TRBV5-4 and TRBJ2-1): ETGVTQSPTHLIKTRGQQVTLRCSSQSGHNTVSWYQQALGQGPQFIFQYYREEENGRGNFPPRFSGLQFPNYSSELNVNALELDDSALYLCASSFPQGANNEQFFGPGTRLTVL.

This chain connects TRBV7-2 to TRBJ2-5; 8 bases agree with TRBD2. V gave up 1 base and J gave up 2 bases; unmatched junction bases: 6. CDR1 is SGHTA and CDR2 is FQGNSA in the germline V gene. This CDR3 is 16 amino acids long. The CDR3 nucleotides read TGTGCCAGCAGCTTAGGGAGCGGGGGAGGGCAAGAGACCCAGTACTTC. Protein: CASSLGSGGGQETQYF.

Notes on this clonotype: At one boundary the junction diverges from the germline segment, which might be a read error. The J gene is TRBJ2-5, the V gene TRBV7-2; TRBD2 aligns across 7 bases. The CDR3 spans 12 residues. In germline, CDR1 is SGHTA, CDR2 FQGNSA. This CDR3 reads CASSLVSGNPSF. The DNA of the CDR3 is TGTGCCAGCAGCTTAGTCAGCGGGAACCCCAGCTTC.

The CDR3 sequence: CSAREFGASSYEQYF. The DNA for the CDR3 is TGCAGTGCTAGAGAGTTTGGGGCGAGCTCCTACGAGCAGTACTTC. V usage is TRBV20-1 and J usage is TRBJ2-7, with D tentatively TRBD1 (5 bases). V lost 0 bases to trimming and J lost 0 bases, with 12 bases between them. The CDR3 sequence is 15 residues long. CDR1 is DFQATT, CDR2 SNEGSKA, per germline (reference sequence).

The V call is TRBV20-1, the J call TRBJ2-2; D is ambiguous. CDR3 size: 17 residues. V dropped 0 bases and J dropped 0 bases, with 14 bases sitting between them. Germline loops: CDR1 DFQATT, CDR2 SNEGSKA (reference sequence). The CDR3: CSARDRTSGPNTGELFF. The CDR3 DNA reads TGCAGTGCTAGAGATCGTACCTCCGGGCCGAACACCGGGGAGCTGTTTTTT.

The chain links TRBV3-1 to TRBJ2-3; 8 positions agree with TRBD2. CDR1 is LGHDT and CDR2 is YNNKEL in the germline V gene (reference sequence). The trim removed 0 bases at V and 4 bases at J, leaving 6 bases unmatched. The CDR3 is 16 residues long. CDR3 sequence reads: CASSQDATGGPDTQYF. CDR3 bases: TGTGCCAGCAGCCAAGATGCTACGGGGGGGCCAGATACGCAGTATTTT.

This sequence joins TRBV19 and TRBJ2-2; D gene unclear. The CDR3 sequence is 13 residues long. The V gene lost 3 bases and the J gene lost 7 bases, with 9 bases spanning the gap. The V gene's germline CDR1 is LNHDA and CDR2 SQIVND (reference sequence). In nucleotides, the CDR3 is TGTGCCAGTAGTATGGAGCCAAGCGGGGAGCTGTTTTTT. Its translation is CASSMEPSGELFF.

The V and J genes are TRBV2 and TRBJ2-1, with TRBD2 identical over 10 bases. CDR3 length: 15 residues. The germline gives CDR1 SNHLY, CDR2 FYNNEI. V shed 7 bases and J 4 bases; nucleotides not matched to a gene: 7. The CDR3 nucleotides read TGTGCCAGCACCCCCGGGACTAGCGTGTACAATGAGCAGTTCTTC. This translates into CASTPGTSVYNEQFF.

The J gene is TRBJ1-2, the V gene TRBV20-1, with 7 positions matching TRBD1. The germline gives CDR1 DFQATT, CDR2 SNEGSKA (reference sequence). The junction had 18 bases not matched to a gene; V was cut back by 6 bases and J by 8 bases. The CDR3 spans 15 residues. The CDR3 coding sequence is TGCAGTGCCCGAAGGACGGGGACAGCAGATCGGGGCTACACCTTC. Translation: CSARRTGTADRGYTF.

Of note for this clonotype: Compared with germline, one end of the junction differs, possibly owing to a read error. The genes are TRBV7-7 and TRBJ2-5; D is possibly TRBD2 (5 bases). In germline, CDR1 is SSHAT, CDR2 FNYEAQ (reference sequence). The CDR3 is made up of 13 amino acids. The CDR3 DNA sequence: TGTGCTAGCAGCTTTGGACTGGAAGAGACCCAGTACTTC. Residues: CASSFGLEETQYF.

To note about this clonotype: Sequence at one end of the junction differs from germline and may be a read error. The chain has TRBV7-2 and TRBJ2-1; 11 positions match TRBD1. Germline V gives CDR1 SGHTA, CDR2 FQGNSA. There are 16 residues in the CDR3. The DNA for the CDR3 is TGTGCCAACAGCCTTACCGGGACAGGGGGGGACAATGAGCAGTTCTTC. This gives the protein CANSLTGTGGDNEQFF.